A few counts support the clone carrying this T cell receptor (beta chain). Its antigen is currently unknown. These data come from a study of neurological immune-mediated disorders. Synthesis of cDNA used 5'RACE (with 10-nucleotide random UMIs). TCRdb re-analysed the 5' RACE reads in MiXCR, keeping a single row per CDR3 protein. The sample carries about 81,000 distinct CDR3 sequences, approximately 4.3% recorded once. Points from the study as a whole: Subjects shared no identical expanded-clone CDR3 amino acid sequences, suggesting private TCR-beta repertoires in all groups. One related-CDR3 cluster, which may be a signature, held the repertoires of 18 of 34 multiple sclerosis patients after phylogenetic grouping.

Documented time point: longitudinal time-point 3. The specimen was PBMCs. This receptor was obtained from a woman in her sixties with multiple sclerosis.

The CDR3 loop reads CSARDQFTGRQETQYF. The CDR3 DNA reads TGCAGTGCTAGAGATCAGTTTACAGGCCGACAAGAGACCCAGTACTTC. The chain links TRBV20-1 to TRBJ2-5; perhaps TRBD1 as D (5 bases). The ends were cut back, 0 bases at V and 2 bases at J, with 16 bases in the middle. CDR3 length: 16 residues. CDR1 DFQATT and CDR2 SNEGSKA come from the germline V gene (reference sequence).